This T cell receptor (beta chain) comes out of a study of human T cells and chemical hapten exposure. About the study: The study lasted roughly 26 weeks, and patients were dosed weekly with diphenylcyclopropenone on the scalp throughout. Alopecia universalis, totalis or areata was present in patients who were mostly female.

CDR3 length: 14 residues. Germline V gene sequence: CDR1 SGHAT, CDR2 FQNNGV. V was clipped by 4 bases and J by 6 bases, with 13 bases between them. TCRdb itself ran the RACE reads through MiXCR, one entry per CDR3 protein. The sample gives some 400,000 distinct CDR3 sequences, approximately 5.1% of which show up once; around 2.6% is in the top ten. Documented time point: pre-sensitization, week 0. Indicated treatment: therapeutic diphenylcyclopropenone sensitization with weekly scalp DPC. In this sample, this clonotype turned up many times. The receptor was isolated from a woman in her 50s with alopecia areata. Some clones in this sample may be carry-over from other donors' samples. The sample in question was whole blood, obtained in connection with sensitization to the hapten diphenylcyclopropenone (DPC). The chain couples TRBV11-2 to TRBJ2-1, with D tentatively TRBD2 (5 bases). The CDR3 bases are TGTGCCAGCAGCTCCTTTCTCGCGGGCAATGAGCAGTTCTTC. Translated: CASSSFLAGNEQFF.